A single sample is the source of the 13 T cell receptor beta chains below, sequenced in a study of cytomegalovirus exposure and HLA in healthy donors. The PCR made use of 60 Vbeta and 13 Jbeta primers. This table comes from immunoSEQ multiplex PCR, and its TCRdb copy is limited to in-frame clones, with some not included. The top ten hold roughly 4% of the sample, which has under 300,000 clones, 75% to 90% seen once. The sample taken for sequencing was PBMCs. These TCRs come from a man aged 40-49 years in good health and CMV-seropositive.

The chain recombines TRBV7-6 with TRBJ2-7; tentatively, D is TRBD2 (6 bases). With 5 bases removed from V and 2 bases from J, the gap between germline ends came to 16 bases. Germline V gene sequence: CDR1 SGHVS, CDR2 FNYEAQ. There are 15 residues in the CDR3. The CDR3 region has the DNA TGTGCCAGCAGCCTCGGGACTCCCTTCACCTACGAGCAGTACTTC. Protein: CASSLGTPFTYEQYF.

The chain uses TRBV7-2 and TRBJ2-7, with TRBD2 matching over 8 bases. Germline V gives CDR1 SGHTA, CDR2 FQGNSA. With V trimmed by 5 bases and J by 4 bases, 10 bases remained unmatched. The CDR3 contains 15 residues. The CDR3 sequence: CASSLQSGSLYEQYF. CDR3 nucleotide sequence: TGTGCCAGCAGCCTACAGAGCGGGAGCCTTTACGAGCAGTACTTC.

The chain uses TRBV18 and TRBJ2-1, with 15 bases matching TRBD2. Germline V gives CDR1 KGHSH, CDR2 LQKENI. Trimming removed 3 bases from V and 8 bases from J; junction bases left unmatched: 14. The CDR3 runs 19 residues. This chain's CDR3 is CASSPRTSGRAGGVDEQFF. The CDR3 DNA is TGTGCCAGCTCACCTAGGACTAGCGGGAGGGCCGGTGGTGTTGATGAGCAGTTCTTC.

The chain joins TRBV6-4 to TRBJ1-2; D unclear. The CDR3 extends over 13 amino acids. Germline V gene lookup returns CDR1 MRHNA and CDR2 SNTAGT. The V end was cut by 0 bases, the J end by 4 bases, with 6 bases between. CDR3 amino acids: CASSDSPVYGYTF. For the CDR3, the DNA is TGTGCCAGCAGTGACTCACCAGTCTATGGCTACACCTTC.

The chain is built from TRBV28 and TRBJ2-7; the match to TRBD2 covers 11 bases. With 4 bases clipped from V and 0 bases from J, the junction kept 5 bases outside the gene matches. The CDR3 is 16 residues long. CDR1 and CDR2 (germline): MDHEN, SYDVKM. Written as DNA, the CDR3 is TGTGCCAGCAGTTCCCCCGGGACTAGCGGCTCCTACGAGCAGTACTTC. As protein: CASSSPGTSGSYEQYF.

The CDR3 protein is CSVTGRMNTEAFF. The CDR3 DNA is TGCAGCGTTACAGGGCGAATGAACACTGAAGCTTTCTTT. The V call is TRBV29-1, the J call TRBJ1-1, with D possibly matching TRBD1 (6 bases). There are 13 residues in the CDR3. Trimming removed 5 bases from V and 0 bases from J, with 10 bases in between. Per germline, CDR1 SQVTM and CDR2 ANQGSEA.

This clone was counted a few times. The CDR3 is CASSHLAGGNLYQETQYF. The CDR3 DNA reads TGTGCCAGCAGCCATCTAGCGGGAGGGAACTTGTACCAAGAGACCCAGTACTTC. J is TRBJ2-5 and V is TRBV7-9; 12 bases are a match to TRBD2. This CDR3 is 18 amino acids long. Germline V gives CDR1 SEHNR, CDR2 FQNEAQ (reference sequence). J was trimmed by 0 bases and V by 5 bases; bases with no gene match: 10. Together with reference TRBV7-9 and TRBJ2-5, the CDR3 gives the full variable domain: DTGVSQNPRHKITKRGQNVTFRCDPISEHNRLYWYRQTLGQGPEFLTYFQNEAQLEKSRLLSDRFSAERPKGSFSTLEIQRTEQGDSAMYLCASSHLAGGNLYQETQYFGPGTRLLVL.

The chain carries TRBV28 and TRBJ2-5; 7 positions match TRBD2. Trimming cost V 2 bases and J 2 bases; bases outside gene matches: 8. From germline, CDR1 is MDHEN and CDR2 SYDVKM. The CDR3 is 16 residues long. In DNA form, the CDR3 reads TGTGCCAGCAGTTTACGGGCGGGAGAAGGGCAAGAGACCCAGTACTTC. Its translation: CASSLRAGEGQETQYF.

This chain uses TRBV2 with TRBJ2-3; D is undetermined. Trimming left V 4 bases short and J 7 bases short, with 12 bases between. The length of the CDR3 is 13 residues. CDR1 SNHLY and CDR2 FYNNEI come from the germline V gene. CDR3 DNA: TGTGCCAGCAGTGTTGACTGGCAGAATACGCAGTATTTT. Translating it yields CASSVDWQNTQYF.

The genes are TRBV30 and TRBJ2-1; D perhaps matches TRBD1 (6 bases). CDR1 is GTSNPN and CDR2 is SVGIG in the germline V gene (reference sequence). CDR3 length: 17 residues. Trimming cost V 0 bases and J 7 bases, with 22 bases left between them. DNA of the CDR3: TGTGCCTGGAGTGTACGGGTGCGGCAGGGGCGCTCGAATGAGCAGTTCTTC. Its protein is CAWSVRVRQGRSNEQFF.

The rearrangement uses TRBV7-6 and TRBJ2-3, with TRBD2 matching over 16 bases. Germline V gene lookup returns CDR1 SGHVS and CDR2 FNYEAQ. The length of the CDR3 is 18 residues. V dropped 5 bases and J dropped 4; count of bases not matched to a gene: 9. In DNA, the CDR3 is TGTGCCAGCAGCCCGGGACTAGCGGGAGGGCCGGGGTCAGATACGCAGTATTTT. Protein: CASSPGLAGGPGSDTQYF.

In this sample, this clone turned up once. The V and J genes are TRBV10-3 and TRBJ1-2; D gene ambiguous. The V and J ends lost 3 bases and 2 bases respectively, with 10 bases between them. The CDR3 has 14 residues. Germline V gene lookup returns CDR1 ENHRY and CDR2 SYGVKD. Here the CDR3 reads CAISDLDKNYGYTF. CDR3 DNA sequence: TGTGCCATCAGTGACCTTGACAAGAACTATGGCTACACCTTC.

The rearrangement joins TRBV27 to TRBJ2-7, with 11 bases aligning to TRBD1. V was pared by 4 bases and J by 2 bases, with 4 bases of the junction left unmatched. The length of the CDR3 is 15 residues. Germline-derived CDR1 and CDR2 are MNHEY and SMNVEV (reference sequence). Written as DNA, the CDR3 is TGTGCCAGCAGTTCCGGACAGGGGGCGGCCTACGAGCAGTACTTC. Translated: CASSSGQGAAYEQYF.